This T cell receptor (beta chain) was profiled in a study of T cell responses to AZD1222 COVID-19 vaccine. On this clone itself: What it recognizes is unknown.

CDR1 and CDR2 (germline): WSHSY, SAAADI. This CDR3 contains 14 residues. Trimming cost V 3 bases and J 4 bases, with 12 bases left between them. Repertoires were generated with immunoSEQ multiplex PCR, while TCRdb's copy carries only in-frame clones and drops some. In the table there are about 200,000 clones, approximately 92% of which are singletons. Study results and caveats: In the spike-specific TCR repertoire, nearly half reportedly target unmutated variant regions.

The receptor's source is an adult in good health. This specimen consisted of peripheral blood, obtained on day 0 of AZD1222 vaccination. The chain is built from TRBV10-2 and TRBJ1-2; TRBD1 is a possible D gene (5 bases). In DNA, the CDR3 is TGCGCCAGCAGTGAATGGGAAGGGGCCTATGGCTACACCTTC. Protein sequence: CASSEWEGAYGYTF.